This record concerns one T cell receptor beta chain sequence. Its antigen remains unidentified. This entry is derived from a study of cytomegalovirus exposure and HLA in healthy donors. The study, taken as a whole, reports: Analysis was performed later, and it showed HLA-associated TCR beta chains to be more clonally expanded than equally common others. Rare TCR sequences dominated, though some public TCRs recurred in many donors. Highest at DRB1 and lowest at HLA-C, TCR association rates differed among HLA loci in a later analysis.

These donors, healthy bone marrow donors, were studied. PCR employed 60 Vbeta and 13 Jbeta primers. Only in-frame clones appear in the TCRdb table, and some are missing; sequencing was by immunoSEQ multiplex PCR. The sample carries roughly 190,000 clones, approximately 80% recorded once. The source material was PBMCs. The origin of this receptor is a woman in her fifties or sixties in good health and CMV-seropositive.

CDR3 sequence reads: CSVENSAYEQYF. CDR3 DNA: TGCAGCGTGGAGAACTCGGCCTACGAGCAGTACTTC. The chain carries TRBV29-1 and TRBJ2-7, with no clear D. CDR1 is SQVTM and CDR2 is ANQGSEA in the germline V gene. The CDR3 has 12 residues. With 6 bases removed from V and 2 bases from J, the gap between germline ends came to 11 bases.